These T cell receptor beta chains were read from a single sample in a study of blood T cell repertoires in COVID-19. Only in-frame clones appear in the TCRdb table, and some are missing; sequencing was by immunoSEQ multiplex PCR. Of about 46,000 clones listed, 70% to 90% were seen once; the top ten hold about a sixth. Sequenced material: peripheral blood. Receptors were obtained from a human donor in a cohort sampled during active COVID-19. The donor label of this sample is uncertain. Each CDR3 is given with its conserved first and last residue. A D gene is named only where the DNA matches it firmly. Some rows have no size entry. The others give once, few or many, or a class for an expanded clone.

CDR3aa: CASSREGQVSGNTIYF; CDR3nt: TGTGCCAGCAGCAGGGAGGGACAAGTCTCTGGAAACACCATATATTTT; abundance: few; d_gene: NA; v_gene: TRBV2; j_gene: TRBJ1-3
CDR3aa: CASSLAGAGEKLFF; CDR3nt: TGTGCCAGCAGCTTGGCAGGGGCTGGGGAAAAACTGTTTTTT; abundance: few; d_gene: NA; v_gene: TRBV5-4; j_gene: TRBJ1-4
CDR3aa: CASSQVPKGADTQYF; CDR3nt: TGCGCCAGCAGCCAAGTCCCTAAGGGGGCGGATACGCAGTATTTT; abundance: NA; d_gene: TRBD1; v_gene: TRBV4-1; j_gene: TRBJ2-3
CDR3aa: CASSGDYDEQFF; CDR3nt: TGTGCCAGCAGTGGGGACTACGATGAGCAGTTCTTC; abundance: NA; d_gene: TRBD2; v_gene: TRBV2; j_gene: TRBJ2-1
CDR3aa: CASSGYNEQFF; CDR3nt: TGTGCCAGCAGCGGGTACAATGAGCAGTTCTTC; abundance: once; d_gene: NA; v_gene: TRBV28; j_gene: TRBJ2-1
CDR3aa: CASSIGTGGREKLFF; CDR3nt: TGTGCCAGCAGCATAGGGACAGGGGGCAGGGAAAAACTGTTTTTT; abundance: NA; d_gene: NA; v_gene: TRBV21-1; j_gene: TRBJ1-4
CDR3aa: CASRPQGNTGELFF; CDR3nt: TGTGCCAGCAGGCCCCAGGGAAACACCGGGGAGCTGTTTTTT; abundance: NA; d_gene: NA; v_gene: TRBV27; j_gene: TRBJ2-2
CDR3aa: CASSPLSGAGSSTDTQYF; CDR3nt: TGTGCCAGCAGCCCCCTGTCGGGAGCGGGGTCATCCACAGATACGCAGTATTTT; abundance: NA; d_gene: TRBD2; v_gene: TRBV4-2; j_gene: TRBJ2-3
CDR3aa: CASSASKTGDEQYF; CDR3nt: TGTGCCAGCAGCGCATCTAAGACAGGGGACGAGCAGTACTTC; abundance: few; d_gene: TRBD1; v_gene: TRBV7-9; j_gene: TRBJ2-7
CDR3aa: CASSYSRTGGETEAFF; CDR3nt: TGTGCCAGCAGTTACTCGAGGACAGGGGGGGAGACTGAAGCTTTCTTT; abundance: NA; d_gene: TRBD1; v_gene: TRBV6-2/TRBV6-3; j_gene: TRBJ1-1
CDR3aa: CASSDVAGRGETQYF; CDR3nt: TGCGCCAGCAGTGATGTCGCGGGAAGGGGAGAGACCCAGTACTTC; abundance: NA; d_gene: NA; v_gene: TRBV10-2; j_gene: TRBJ2-5
CDR3aa: CASSLRAGGTSYNEQFF; CDR3nt: TGTGCCAGCAGCTTAAGGGCCGGGGGGACATCCTACAATGAGCAGTTCTTC; abundance: NA; d_gene: NA; v_gene: TRBV7-6; j_gene: TRBJ2-1
CDR3aa: CASSLQATSGVSIGELFF; CDR3nt: TGTGCCAGCAGCTTACAAGCGACTAGCGGGGTCTCGATCGGGGAGCTGTTTTTT; abundance: NA; d_gene: TRBD2; v_gene: TRBV7-3; j_gene: TRBJ2-2
CDR3aa: CSAGRGEGSGELFF; CDR3nt: TGCAGCGCTGGCCGGGGGGAGGGAAGCGGGGAGCTGTTTTTT; abundance: NA; d_gene: TRBD2; v_gene: TRBV29-1; j_gene: TRBJ2-2
CDR3aa: CASSPRQGGVDEQYF; CDR3nt: TGTGCCAGCAGCCCCCGACAGGGTGGTGTGGACGAGCAGTACTTC; abundance: NA; d_gene: TRBD1; v_gene: TRBV7-2; j_gene: TRBJ2-7
CDR3aa: CASSERGSRGERLQETQYF; CDR3nt: TGTGCCAGCAGTGAAAGGGGAAGTCGGGGGGAAAGGCTCCAAGAGACCCAGTACTTC; abundance: NA; d_gene: TRBD2; v_gene: TRBV6-1; j_gene: TRBJ2-5
CDR3aa: CASSLTGGERQPQHF; CDR3nt: TGCGCCAGCAGCTTGACAGGGGGCGAGCGTCAGCCCCAGCATTTT; abundance: NA; d_gene: TRBD1; v_gene: TRBV5-1; j_gene: TRBJ1-5
CDR3aa: CASSLIAGGRGDTQYF; CDR3nt: TGTGCCAGCAGCTTAATCGCGGGGGGGCGGGGAGATACGCAGTATTTT; abundance: NA; d_gene: TRBD2; v_gene: TRBV7-6; j_gene: TRBJ2-3
CDR3aa: CASSRRGGTGELFF; CDR3nt: TGTGCCAGCAGTCGGCGGGGTGGCACCGGGGAGCTGTTTTTT; abundance: NA; d_gene: NA; v_gene: TRBV27; j_gene: TRBJ2-2
CDR3aa: CASSLETSGGKYNEQFF; CDR3nt: TGTGCCAGCAGCTTAGAGACTAGCGGGGGCAAGTACAATGAGCAGTTCTTC; abundance: NA; d_gene: TRBD2; v_gene: TRBV7-8; j_gene: TRBJ2-1
CDR3aa: CASSALAGTGNSPLHF; CDR3nt: TGTGCCAGTAGTGCCTTGGCCGGGACAGGGAATTCACCCCTCCACTTT; abundance: NA; d_gene: TRBD1; v_gene: TRBV19; j_gene: TRBJ1-6
CDR3aa: CASSRGGVQETQYF; CDR3nt: TGCGCCAGCAGTCGGGGAGGGGTCCAAGAGACCCAGTACTTC; abundance: NA; d_gene: TRBD2; v_gene: TRBV5-1; j_gene: TRBJ2-5